Detailed here is one T cell receptor beta chain. Antigen: not known. V was pared by 2 bases and J by 6 bases, with 7 bases between. The CDR3 loop spans 13 amino acids. CDR1 and CDR2 from the germline V gene are SGHNT and YENEEA. Time point described: week 35, safety follow-up. A 20-mer mutant IDH1 peptide at 300 ug was injected subcutaneously with topical imiquimod. New IDH1-mutant, ATRX-lost WHO grade 3 or 4 astrocytomas occurred in donors. Some clones are missing from TCRdb's copy, which holds only in-frame ones; the method was immunoSEQ multiplex PCR. This table holds about 54,000 clones, less than 90% found once. The data were taken from a study of a mutant IDH1 vaccine in newly diagnosed glioma. Study details: Treated patients, about 60% male and roughly 40% female, averaged roughly 40 years of age. Study-wide points: Altogether, 80% to 95% of patients exhibited vaccine-induced immune responses. Pseudoprogression seemed unlinked to shifts in top peripheral T cell clonotypes.

The chain carries TRBV11-3 and TRBJ2-2, with D possibly TRBD1 on 6 matching bases. The source was PBMCs, collected from a glioma patient whose treatment included an IDH1 peptide vaccine. The origin of this receptor is a man aged 35 to 55 with glioma. The CDR3 reads CASSLTGSGELFF. As DNA, the CDR3 is TGTGCCAGCAGCTTAACAGGGTCCGGGGAGCTGTTTTTT.